The subject of this entry is one T cell receptor (beta chain). The specificity of this receptor is unknown. A read error may account for a junction end that differs from germline. The sample's treatment or condition label, decoded: approximately nine-day PBMC culture with coronavirus spike peptide pools or control peptides (ViraFEST assay). The ViraFEST assay was used in the study, in which antigen-specific T cells were expanded with peptide pools and expanded clonotypes were subsequently identified by TCR sequencing. The convalescent patients' positive SARS-CoV-2 PCR tests were from March to December 2020, which was before the Alpha, Beta and Delta variants emerged in the United States. Each well held two million PBMCs cultured with 9 to 10 ug/ml peptide pools in IMDM containing roughly 4.7% human AB serum and about 10 IU/ml IL-2. On days 3 and 7, half of the culture medium was replaced with fresh IL-2-containing medium. After around 11 days of culture, CD4+ T cells were isolated by negative selection with the EasySep CD4+ T cell isolation kit. Ficoll-Paque Plus gradient centrifugation was used to isolate PBMCs from whole blood, and the isolated PBMCs were then either used fresh or cryopreserved at -140C. Each culture condition was generally run in triplicate wells.

The record originates from a study of vaccination and CD4 T cells after COVID-19 (dated by TCRdb to 2022 to 2024). Context from the whole study: Convalescent patients had a positive SARS-CoV-2 result on nasal swab PCR, and of these patients, 8 or 9 had mild disease and one had severe disease. Six males and four females were included in the convalescent cohort, with two Hispanic individuals, seven Caucasians, two Asians and one multiracial person represented. Participants received two doses of either the Pfizer-BioNTech BNT162b2 vaccine (n=8) or the Moderna mRNA-1273 vaccine (n=2). Post-COVID blood samples from convalescent patients were collected a median of around 100 days after diagnosis, with a range of 35 to 161 days. Post-vaccine blood samples were obtained a median of approximately 74 days after the second vaccine dose, with a range of about 12 to 241 days. Overlapping spike peptide pools from SARS-CoV-2 and from the common cold coronaviruses HCoV-NL63, HCoV-OC43 and HCoV-229E were used as culture stimuli. As controls, cultures received a CEFX viral epitope pool (the positive control), an HIV-1 Nef peptide pool (the negative control), or no peptide at all. In approximately ten COVID-19 convalescent patients and a few infection-naive healthy vaccine recipients, the spike-specific CD4+ TCR repertoire before mRNA vaccination was compared with the repertoire after mRNA vaccination. What the authors observed across the whole study: The study included relatively few convalescent patients and did not analyze early timepoints after natural infection. The median count of SARS-CoV-2-reactive clonotypes went up from roughly 21 after infection to 38 after vaccination, although the change was not significant. In convalescent patients, a median around 85% of post-vaccine SARS-CoV-2-reactive clones were detected only after vaccination, and vaccine-specific priming was suggested by this finding. Nearly all vaccine-specific clones in convalescent patients (304 of 307) were mono-reactive for SARS-CoV-2 spike rather than cross-reactive with common cold coronaviruses.

Taken from cysteine to phenylalanine, the CDR3 has 15 residues. Just the 45-base CDR3 DNA is kept, in frame starting at base 1. CDR1 and CDR2 are drawn from the germline V gene: MNHNS, SASEGT. Receptors were amplified or captured by PCR. TCR sequencing of DNA from cultured CD4+ T cells used the Oncomine TCR Beta short-read assay at the Johns Hopkins FTIC core. The QIAamp micro DNA kit was used to extract genomic DNA from the cultured CD4+ T cells. The Oncomine TCR Beta libraries from cultured CD4+ T cells were pooled using unique dual indexes and then sequenced on an Illumina iSeq 100. The study's processing was this. Non-productive sequences were removed, and CDR3s that did not start with C, did not end with F or W, or were shorter than 7 amino acids were discarded. Antigen-specific clonotypes were identified using the MANAFEST web application through comparison of peptide-stimulated wells with reference and other culture wells. For a clone to be called positive, the clone needed an FDR below 0.05, an odds ratio above 5, and a productive frequency above 0.1% in at least two of three replicate wells. A clonotype was classed as cross-reactive if the clonotype showed significant expansion both in SARS-CoV-2 spike wells and in at least one common cold coronavirus spike condition. Similarity between CDR3 sequences was evaluated in R version 3.6.1 using Levenshtein distances (stringdist) and unrooted phylogenetic trees (ape). The public reads were run again by TCRdb, first through fastp at Q25 and then through MiXCR, and only productive beta chains were kept. Rows with one shared CDR3 protein collapse into an entry with the most common genes and DNA. None of the V and J calls come from the authors' own analysis; TCRdb made them. The sample table holds over 15,000 distinct CDR3 sequences, of which around 42% were seen once. The top ten hold 3% of the sample.

This sequence was found in a human donor who had recovered from COVID-19. The chain is assembled from TRBV6-1 and TRBJ2-1, with no D gene named confidently. The sample consisted of CD4+ T cells from blood, cultured in vitro, taken after SARS-CoV-2 vaccination. The CDR3 region reads CASSVIASSYNEQFF. The DNA sequence is given as TGTGCCAGCAGTGTCATAGCCAGCTCCTACAATGAGCAATTCTTC.